Described below is a single T cell receptor beta chain sequence and its context. Study members were between about 18 and 100 years old and lived in 24 US regions. Profiled with immunoSEQ multiplex PCR; TCRdb holds only in-frame clones, not every one. The sample has under 500,000 clones, about 85% seen once. This record belongs to a study of blood T cell repertoires in COVID-19. Across the study: The cDNA or gDNA used as material had been derived from T cells, B-cell-depleted T cells, or PBMCs.

With 2 bases removed from V and 0 bases from J, the gap between germline ends came to 21 bases. This CDR3 contains 19 residues. CDR1 is MDHEN and CDR2 is SYDVKM in the germline V gene. The TCR was taken from a woman in her late teens or twenties with acute COVID-19. The rearrangement links TRBV28 to TRBJ2-3, with a tentative D call TRBD2 (6 bases). The sample was PBMCs or T cells enriched from blood (not recorded which). The CDR3 bases are TGTGCCAGCAGTTTACCATATTCGTTTAGCGGACTTAGCACAGATACGCAGTATTTT. It translates to CASSLPYSFSGLSTDTQYF.